This paragraph reports one TCR beta chain. The source of the sample is a study of cytomegalovirus exposure and HLA in healthy donors. Method: immunoSEQ multiplex PCR; TCRdb's copy keeps in-frame clones and lacks some. The sample has over 70,000 clones, about 90% seen once. The germline CDR1 and CDR2 sequences are SGDLS and YYNGEE. J gave up 1 base and V 4 bases, and 10 bases lay outside the gene matches. The CDR3 runs 16 residues. What was sequenced was PBMCs. This TCR was recovered from a woman aged 18-30 years in good health and CMV-seropositive. The V and J genes are TRBV9 and TRBJ1-2, with 7 positions matching TRBD1. This chain's CDR3 is CASSPRQGMNNYGYTF. In DNA form, the CDR3 reads TGTGCCAGCAGCCCTCGACAGGGAATGAATAACTATGGCTACACCTTC.